This T cell receptor (beta chain) was captured in a study of blood T cell repertoires in COVID-19. Here immunoSEQ multiplex PCR was the method, and the copy in TCRdb shows in-frame clones only, minus some. The sample includes a few hundred thousand clones, roughly 85% seen only once; the top ten take less than 4%. Germline loops: CDR1 MRHNA, CDR2 SNTAGT. V shed 4 bases, J shed 8 bases, and the junction held 5 bases outside the gene matches. This CDR3 is 15 amino acids long. This clonotype was sampled from a woman aged 18-29 years with acute or convalescent COVID-19. The V call is TRBV6-4, the J call TRBJ2-1, with TRBD2 matching over 13 bases. Material: peripheral blood. CDR3 nucleotide sequence: TGTGCCAGCAGTGGGACTAGCGGGAGAAGAGATGAGCAGTTCTTC. This encodes CASSGTSGRRDEQFF.